In its sample, the clone carrying this TCR beta chain was seen once. These data are taken from a study of T cell changes during pregnancy in multiple sclerosis. Germline lookup yields CDR1 MRHNA and CDR2 SNTAGT. Trimming stripped 0 bases from V and 7 bases from J, with 7 bases between. There are 13 residues in the CDR3. The repertoire was sequenced with immunoSEQ multiplex PCR; TCRdb's copy has only in-frame clones and lacks some. The data show over 45,000 clones, 92% seen once. The sequences come from peripheral blood, collected in the third trimester of pregnancy. The source is a female donor with multiple sclerosis, enrolled in a pregnancy study. The chain uses TRBV6-4 and TRBJ2-1; D not certain. In nucleotides, the CDR3 is TGTGCCAGCAGTGACTCTCCTACGAATGAGCAGTTCTTC. The encoded protein is CASSDSPTNEQFF.